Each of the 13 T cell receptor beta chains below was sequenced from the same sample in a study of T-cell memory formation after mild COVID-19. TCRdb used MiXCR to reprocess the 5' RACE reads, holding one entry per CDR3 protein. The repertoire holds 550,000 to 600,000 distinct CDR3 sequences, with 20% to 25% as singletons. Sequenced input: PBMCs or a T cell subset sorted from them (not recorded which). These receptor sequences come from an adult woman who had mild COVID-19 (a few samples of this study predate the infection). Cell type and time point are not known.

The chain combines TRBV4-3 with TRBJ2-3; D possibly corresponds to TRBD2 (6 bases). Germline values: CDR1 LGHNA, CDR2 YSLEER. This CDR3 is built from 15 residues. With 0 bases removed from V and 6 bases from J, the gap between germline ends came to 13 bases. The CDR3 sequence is CASSQEFTSRDTQYF. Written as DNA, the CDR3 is TGCGCCAGCAGCCAAGAATTTACTAGCCGCGATACGCAGTATTTT.

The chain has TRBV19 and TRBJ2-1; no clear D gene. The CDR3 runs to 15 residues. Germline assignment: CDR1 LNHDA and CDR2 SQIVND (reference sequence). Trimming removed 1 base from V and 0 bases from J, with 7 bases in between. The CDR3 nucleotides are TGTGCCAGTAGTATAGTAGCCTCCTCCTACAATGAGCAGTTCTTC. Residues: CASSIVASSYNEQFF.

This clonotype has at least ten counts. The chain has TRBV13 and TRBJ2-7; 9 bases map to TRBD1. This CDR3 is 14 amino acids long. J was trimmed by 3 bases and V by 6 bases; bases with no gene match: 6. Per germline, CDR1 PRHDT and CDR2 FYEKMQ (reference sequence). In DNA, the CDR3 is TGTGCCAGCAGTTCACAGGGGGCGATCTACGAGCAGTACTTC. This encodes CASSSQGAIYEQYF.

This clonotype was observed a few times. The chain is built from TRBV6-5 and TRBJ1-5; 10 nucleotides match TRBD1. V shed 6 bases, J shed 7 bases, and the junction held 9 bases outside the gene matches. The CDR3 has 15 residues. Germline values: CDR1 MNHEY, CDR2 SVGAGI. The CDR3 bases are TGTGCCAGCAGCCTCGACAGGGGGCTTGGCCAGCCCCAGCATTTT. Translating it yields CASSLDRGLGQPQHF.

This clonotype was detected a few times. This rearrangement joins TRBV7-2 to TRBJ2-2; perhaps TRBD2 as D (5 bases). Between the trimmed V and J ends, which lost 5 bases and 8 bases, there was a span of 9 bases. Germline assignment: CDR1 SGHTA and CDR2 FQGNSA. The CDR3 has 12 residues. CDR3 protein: CASSPGLGELFF. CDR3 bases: TGTGCCAGCAGCCCCGGACTGGGGGAGCTGTTTTTT.

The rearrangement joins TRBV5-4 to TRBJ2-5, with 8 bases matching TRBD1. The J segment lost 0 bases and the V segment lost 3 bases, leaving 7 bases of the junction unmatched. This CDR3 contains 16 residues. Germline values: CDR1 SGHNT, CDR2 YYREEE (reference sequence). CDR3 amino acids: CASSSHRDRNQETQYF. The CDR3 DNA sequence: TGTGCCAGCAGCTCCCACCGGGACAGGAACCAAGAGACCCAGTACTTC.

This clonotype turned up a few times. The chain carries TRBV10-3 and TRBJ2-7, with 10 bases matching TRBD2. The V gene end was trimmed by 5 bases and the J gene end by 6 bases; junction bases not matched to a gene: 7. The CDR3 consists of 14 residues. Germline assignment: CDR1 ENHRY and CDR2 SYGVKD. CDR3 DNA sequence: TGTGCCATCAGTATAATAGCGGGAGGCTCCGAGCAGTACTTC. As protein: CAISIIAGGSEQYF.

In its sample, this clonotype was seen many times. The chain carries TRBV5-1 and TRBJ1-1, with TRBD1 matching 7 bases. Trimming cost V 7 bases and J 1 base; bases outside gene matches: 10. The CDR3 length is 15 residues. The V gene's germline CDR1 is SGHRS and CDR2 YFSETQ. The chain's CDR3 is CASRLPGGSNTEAFF. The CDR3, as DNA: TGCGCCAGCCGCCTCCCAGGGGGGTCGAACACTGAAGCTTTCTTT.

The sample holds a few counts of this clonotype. The CDR3 sequence is CASSLVAAGVAREQYF. The CDR3 DNA follows: TGTGCCAGCAGCTTAGTCGCGGCGGGAGTCGCACGGGAGCAGTACTTC. The J gene is TRBJ2-7, the V gene TRBV7-9, with TRBD2 matching over 7 bases. V lost 1 base and J lost 7; bases outside the gene matches: 13. This CDR3 has 16 amino acids. Germline V gives CDR1 SEHNR, CDR2 FQNEAQ (reference sequence).

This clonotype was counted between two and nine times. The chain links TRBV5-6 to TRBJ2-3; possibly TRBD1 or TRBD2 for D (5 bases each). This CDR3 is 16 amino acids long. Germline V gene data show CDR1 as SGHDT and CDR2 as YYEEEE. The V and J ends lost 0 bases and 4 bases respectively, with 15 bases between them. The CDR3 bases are TGTGCCAGCAGCTTGGCCGGGGCCCCCGGCGCAGATACGCAGTATTTT. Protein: CASSLAGAPGADTQYF. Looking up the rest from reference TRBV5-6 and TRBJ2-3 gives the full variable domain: DAGVTQSPTHLIKTRGQQVTLRCSPKSGHDTVSWYQQALGQGPQFIFQYYEEEERQRGNFPDRFSGHQFPNYSSELNVNALLLGDSALYLCASSLAGAPGADTQYFGPGTRLTVL.

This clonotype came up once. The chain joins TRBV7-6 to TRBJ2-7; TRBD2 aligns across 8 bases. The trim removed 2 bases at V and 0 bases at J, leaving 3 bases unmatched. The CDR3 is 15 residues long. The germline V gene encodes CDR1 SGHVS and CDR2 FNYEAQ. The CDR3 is CASSLLGTSSYEQYF. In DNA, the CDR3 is TGTGCCAGCAGCTTATTGGGGACTAGCTCCTACGAGCAGTACTTC.

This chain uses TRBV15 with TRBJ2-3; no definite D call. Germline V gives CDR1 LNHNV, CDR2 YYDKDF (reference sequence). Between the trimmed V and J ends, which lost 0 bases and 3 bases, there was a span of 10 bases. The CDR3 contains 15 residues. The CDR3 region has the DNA TGTGCCACCAGCAGAGATCTTGGGAATACAGATACGCAGTATTTT. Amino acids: CATSRDLGNTDTQYF.

The CDR3 nucleotides are TGTGCCAGCACCGACCGGAACACTGAAGCTTTCTTT. This codes for CASTDRNTEAFF. This chain connects TRBV12-3 or TRBV12-4 to TRBJ1-1, with no clear D. The CDR3 has 12 residues. V shed 7 bases and J shed 1 base, with 7 bases lying between them.